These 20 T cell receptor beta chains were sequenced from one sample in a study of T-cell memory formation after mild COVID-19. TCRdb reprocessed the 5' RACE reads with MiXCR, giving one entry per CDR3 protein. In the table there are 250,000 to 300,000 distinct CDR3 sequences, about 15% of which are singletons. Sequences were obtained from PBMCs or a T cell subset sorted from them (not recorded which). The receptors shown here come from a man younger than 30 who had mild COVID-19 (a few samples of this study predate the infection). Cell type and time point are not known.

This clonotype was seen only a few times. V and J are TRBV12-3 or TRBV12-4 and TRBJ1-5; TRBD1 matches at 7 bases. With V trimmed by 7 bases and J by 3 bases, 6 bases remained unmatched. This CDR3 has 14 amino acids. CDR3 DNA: TGTGCCAGCACCCGGACAGGTACCAATCAGCCCCAGCATTTT. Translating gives CASTRTGTNQPQHF.

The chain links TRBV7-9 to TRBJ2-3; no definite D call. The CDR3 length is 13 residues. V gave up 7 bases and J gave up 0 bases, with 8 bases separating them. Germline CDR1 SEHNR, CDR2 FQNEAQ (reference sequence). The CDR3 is CASTPPSTDTQYF. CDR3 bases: TGTGCCAGCACCCCTCCAAGCACAGATACGCAGTATTTT.

The CDR3 DNA follows: TGTGCCAGCAGCTTGGGACTGGAATACGAGCAGTACGTC. It encodes CASSLGLEYEQYV. V and J are TRBV11-2 and TRBJ2-7, with D possibly being TRBD2 (6 bases). The V end was cut by 3 bases, the J end by 4 bases, with 10 bases between. Germline-derived CDR1 and CDR2 are SGHAT and FQNNGV. The CDR3 contains 13 residues.

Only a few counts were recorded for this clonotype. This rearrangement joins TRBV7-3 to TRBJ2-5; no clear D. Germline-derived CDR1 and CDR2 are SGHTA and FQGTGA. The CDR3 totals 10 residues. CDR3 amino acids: CKHPGETQYF. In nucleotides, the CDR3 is TGTAAACATCCTGGGGAGACCCAGTACTTC.

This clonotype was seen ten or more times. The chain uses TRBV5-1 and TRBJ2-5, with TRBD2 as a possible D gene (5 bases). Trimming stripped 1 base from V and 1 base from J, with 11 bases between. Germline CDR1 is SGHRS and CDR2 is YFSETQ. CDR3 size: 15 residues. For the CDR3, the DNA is TGCGCCAGCAGCTTGCTTCCGGGGTCCCAAGAGACCCAGTACTTC. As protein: CASSLLPGSQETQYF.

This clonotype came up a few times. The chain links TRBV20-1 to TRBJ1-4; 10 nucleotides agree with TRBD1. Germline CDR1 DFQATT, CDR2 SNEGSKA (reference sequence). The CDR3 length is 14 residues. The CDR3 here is CSWDRGILGEKLFF. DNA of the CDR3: TGCAGCTGGGACAGGGGTATTTTGGGTGAAAAACTGTTTTTT.

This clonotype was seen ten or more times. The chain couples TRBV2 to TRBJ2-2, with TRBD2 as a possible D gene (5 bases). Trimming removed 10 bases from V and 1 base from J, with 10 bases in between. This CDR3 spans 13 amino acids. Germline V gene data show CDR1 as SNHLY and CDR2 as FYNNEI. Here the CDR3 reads CAIPEGNTGELFF. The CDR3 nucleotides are TGTGCCATACCCGAGGGGAACACCGGGGAGCTGTTTTTT.

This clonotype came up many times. The CDR3 spells CASSLGSSYEQYV. The CDR3 DNA reads as TGCGCCAGCAGCCTCGGAAGCTCCTACGAGCAGTACGTC. V and J are TRBV5-1 and TRBJ2-7; D call uncertain. V gave up 4 bases and J gave up 0 bases, with 8 bases separating them. CDR1 and CDR2 from the germline V gene are SGHRS and YFSETQ. This CDR3 is 13 amino acids long.

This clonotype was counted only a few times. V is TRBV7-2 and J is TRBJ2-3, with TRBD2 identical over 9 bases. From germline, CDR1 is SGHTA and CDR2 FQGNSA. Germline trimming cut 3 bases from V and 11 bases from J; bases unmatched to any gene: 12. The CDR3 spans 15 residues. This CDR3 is CASSLSSGTVLGQYF. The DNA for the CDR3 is TGTGCCAGCAGCTTGTCTAGCGGGACCGTTCTAGGGCAGTATTTT.

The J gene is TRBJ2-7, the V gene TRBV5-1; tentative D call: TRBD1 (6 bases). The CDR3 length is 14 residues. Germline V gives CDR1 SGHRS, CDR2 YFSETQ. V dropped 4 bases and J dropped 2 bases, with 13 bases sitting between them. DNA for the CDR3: TGCGCCAGCAGCCCCTTCCAGGGGACCTACGAGCAGTACTTC. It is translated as CASSPFQGTYEQYF.

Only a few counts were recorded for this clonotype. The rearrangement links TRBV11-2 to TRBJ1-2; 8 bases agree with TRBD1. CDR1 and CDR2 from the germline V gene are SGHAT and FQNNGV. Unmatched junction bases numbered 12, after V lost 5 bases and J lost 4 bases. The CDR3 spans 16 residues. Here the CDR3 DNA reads TGTGCCAGCAGCCCCATCAGGAGACAGGGGTCCTATGGCTACACCTTC. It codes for CASSPIRRQGSYGYTF. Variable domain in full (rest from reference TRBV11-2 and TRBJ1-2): EAGVAQSPRYKIIEKRQSVAFWCNPISGHATLYWYQQILGQGPKLLIQFQNNGVVDDSQLPKDRFSAERLKGVDSTLKIQPAKLEDSAVYLCASSPIRRQGSYGYTFGSGTRLTVV.

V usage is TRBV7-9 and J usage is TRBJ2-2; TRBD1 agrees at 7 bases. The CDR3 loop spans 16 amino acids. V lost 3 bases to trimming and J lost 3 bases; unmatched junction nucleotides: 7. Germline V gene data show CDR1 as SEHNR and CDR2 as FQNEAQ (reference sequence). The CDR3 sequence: CASSLRQGLDTGELFF. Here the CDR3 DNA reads TGTGCCAGCAGCTTGAGACAGGGTCTAGACACCGGGGAGCTGTTTTTT.

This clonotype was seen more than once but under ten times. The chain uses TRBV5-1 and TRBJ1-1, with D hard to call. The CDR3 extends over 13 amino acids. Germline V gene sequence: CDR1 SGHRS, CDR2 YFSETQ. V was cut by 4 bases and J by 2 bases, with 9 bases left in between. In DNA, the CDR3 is TGCGCCAGCAGCCTATCAGTAAACACTGAAGCTTTCTTT. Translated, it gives CASSLSVNTEAFF.

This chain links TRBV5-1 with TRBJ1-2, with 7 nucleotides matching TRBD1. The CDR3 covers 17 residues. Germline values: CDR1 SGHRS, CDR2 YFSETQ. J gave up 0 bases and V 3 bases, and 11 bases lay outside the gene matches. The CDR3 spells CASSSMRWDSTNYGYTF. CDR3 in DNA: TGCGCCAGCAGCTCCATGAGATGGGACAGTACTAACTATGGCTACACCTTC.

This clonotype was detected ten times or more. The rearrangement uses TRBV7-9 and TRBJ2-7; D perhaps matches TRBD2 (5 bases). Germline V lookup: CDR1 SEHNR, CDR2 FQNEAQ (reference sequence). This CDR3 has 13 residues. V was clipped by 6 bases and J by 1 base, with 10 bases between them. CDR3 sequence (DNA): TGTGCCAGCAGTCCAGCGGTGTCCTACGAGCAGTACGTC. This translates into CASSPAVSYEQYV.

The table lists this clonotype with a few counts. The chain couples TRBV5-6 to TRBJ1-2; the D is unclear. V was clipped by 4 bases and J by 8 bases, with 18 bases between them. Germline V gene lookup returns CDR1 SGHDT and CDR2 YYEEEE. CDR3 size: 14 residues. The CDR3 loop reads CASSGEGRNVGYTF. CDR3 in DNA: TGTGCCAGCAGCGGTGAGGGCAGGAATGTCGGCTACACCTTC.

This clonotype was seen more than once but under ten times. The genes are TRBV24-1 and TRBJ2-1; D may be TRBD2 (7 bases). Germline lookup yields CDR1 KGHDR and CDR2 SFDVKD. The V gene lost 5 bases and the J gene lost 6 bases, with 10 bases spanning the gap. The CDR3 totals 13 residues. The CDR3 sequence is CATSGRGGNEQFF. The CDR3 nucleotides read TGTGCCACCAGTGGTAGGGGGGGCAATGAGCAGTTCTTC.

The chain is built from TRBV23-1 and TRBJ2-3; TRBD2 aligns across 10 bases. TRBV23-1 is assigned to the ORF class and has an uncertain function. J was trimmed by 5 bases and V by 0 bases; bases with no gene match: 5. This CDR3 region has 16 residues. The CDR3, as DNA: TGCGCCAGCAGTCAATCCGCTAGCGGGGGTGGAGATACGCAGTATTTT. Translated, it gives CASSQSASGGGDTQYF.

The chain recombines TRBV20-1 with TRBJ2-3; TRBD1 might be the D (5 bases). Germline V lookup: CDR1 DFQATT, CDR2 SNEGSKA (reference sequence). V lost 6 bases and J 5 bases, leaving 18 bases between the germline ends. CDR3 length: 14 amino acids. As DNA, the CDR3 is TGCAGTGCCCGATCCCAGGGAAGGAAAGATACGCAGTATTTT. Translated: CSARSQGRKDTQYF.

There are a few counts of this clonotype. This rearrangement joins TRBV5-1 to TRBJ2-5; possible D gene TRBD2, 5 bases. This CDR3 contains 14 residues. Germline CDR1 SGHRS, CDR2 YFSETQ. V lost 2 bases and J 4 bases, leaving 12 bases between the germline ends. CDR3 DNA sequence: TGCGCCAGCAGCTTAAACGCCGCGGGAGAGACCCAGTACTTC. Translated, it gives CASSLNAAGETQYF.